A selection of T cell receptor beta chains follows, all from one sample in a study of cytomegalovirus exposure and HLA in healthy donors. Using immunoSEQ multiplex PCR, the repertoire was profiled, and TCRdb retains in-frame clones only, with some absent. This table holds 95,000 to 150,000 clones, around 90% found once. Sequencing was carried out using PBMCs. These receptors were taken from a woman between 18 and 30 years old in good health and CMV-seronegative. The CDR3 runs from the conserved cysteine through the conserved F or W. A D gene is named only where the DNA matches it firmly. Rows may omit the clone size; those that give it use once, few, many or a size class.

D	V	J	size	DNA	CDR3
NA	TRBV5-1	TRBJ2-2	once	TGCGCCAGCAGCCCCACGTCCCGGGGGAACACCGGGGAGCTGTTTTTT	CASSPTSRGNTGELFF
NA	TRBV5-1	TRBJ2-3	NA	TGCGCCAGCAGCTTGGTCGGCGGCTCAGATACGCAGTATTTT	CASSLVGGSDTQYF
NA	TRBV30	TRBJ2-3	NA	TGTGCCTGGAGTGTAGCCAGGGTGATAGGGTCAGATACGCAGTATTTT	CAWSVARVIGSDTQYF
NA	TRBV6-5	TRBJ1-3	NA	TGTGCCAGCAGTTACGAAGCCGGCTCTGGAAACACCATATATTTT	CASSYEAGSGNTIYF
NA	TRBV18	TRBJ1-6	NA	TGTGCCAGCTCACCCTCTGCCAGCTCCTATAATTCACCCCTCCACTTT	CASSPSASSYNSPLHF
TRBD1	TRBV9	TRBJ1-2	NA	TGTGCCAGCAGCGTGCAGGGGGAAGGCTATGGCTACACCTTC	CASSVQGEGYGYTF
NA	TRBV30	TRBJ2-7	NA	TGTGCCCTTCGGCCAGGCCAAAACTACGAGCAGTACTTC	CALRPGQNYEQYF
TRBD2	TRBV5-1	TRBJ2-1	NA	TGCGCCAGCAGCTTGGAGCGCGGGGGGGCCCACAATGAGCAGTTCTTC	CASSLERGGAHNEQFF
TRBD2	TRBV7-2	TRBJ2-1	NA	TGTGCCAGCAGCTTCCTACTAGCGATCTCCTACAATGAGCAGTTCTTC	CASSFLLAISYNEQFF
TRBD2	TRBV23-1	TRBJ2-3	NA	TGCGCCAGCAGTCAACATTCCGGGACTAGCGGGAGTAGCACAGATACGCAGTATTTT	CASSQHSGTSGSSTDTQYF
TRBD2	TRBV6-6	TRBJ2-3	NA	TGTGCCAGCAGTGTGACGGGGGGGTCAGATACGCAGTATTTT	CASSVTGGSDTQYF
TRBD2	TRBV6-5	TRBJ2-1	NA	TGTGCCAGCAGTGGTTTGGGGCGGGGGTACAATGAGCAGTTCTTC	CASSGLGRGYNEQFF
TRBD2	TRBV6-1	TRBJ2-7	NA	TGTGCCAGCAGACTAGCGGGAGGCAACGAGCAGTACTTC	CASRLAGGNEQYF
NA	TRBV5-1	TRBJ1-6	NA	TGCGCCAGCAGACCGGGTTCCTATAATTCACCCCTCCACTTT	CASRPGSYNSPLHF
TRBD2	TRBV13	TRBJ2-1	NA	TGTGCCAGCAGCTTGGGACTAGCCAGGGAAGGTGAGCAGTTCTTC	CASSLGLAREGEQFF
NA	TRBV28	TRBJ2-7	NA	TGTGCCAGCAGTTTACTGGGGACAACCTACGAGCAGTACTTC	CASSLLGTTYEQYF